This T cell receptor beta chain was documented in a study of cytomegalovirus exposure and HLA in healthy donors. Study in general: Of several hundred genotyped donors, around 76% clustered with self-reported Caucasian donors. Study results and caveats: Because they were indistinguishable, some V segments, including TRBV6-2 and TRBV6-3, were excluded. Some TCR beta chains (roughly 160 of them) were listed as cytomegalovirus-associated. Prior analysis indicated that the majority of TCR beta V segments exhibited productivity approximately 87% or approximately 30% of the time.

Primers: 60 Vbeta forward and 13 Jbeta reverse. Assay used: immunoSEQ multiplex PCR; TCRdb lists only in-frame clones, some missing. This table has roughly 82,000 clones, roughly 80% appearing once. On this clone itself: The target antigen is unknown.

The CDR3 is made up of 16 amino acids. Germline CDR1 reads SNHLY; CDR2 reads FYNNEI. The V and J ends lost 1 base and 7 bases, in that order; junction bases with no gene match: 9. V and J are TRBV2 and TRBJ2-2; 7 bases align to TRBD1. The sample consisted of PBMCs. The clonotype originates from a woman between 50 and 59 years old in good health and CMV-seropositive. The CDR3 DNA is TGTGCCAGCAGTGAAGGGGAAGGGGGCGCGGGCGGGGAGCTGTTTTTT. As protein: CASSEGEGGAGGELFF. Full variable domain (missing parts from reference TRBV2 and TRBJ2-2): EPEVTQTPSHQVTQMGQEVILRCVPISNHLYFYWYRQILGQKVEFLVSFYNNEISEKSEIFDDQFSVERPDGSNFTLKIRSTKLEDSAMYFCASSEGEGGAGGELFFGEGSRLTVL.